Following are 17 T cell receptor beta chains from one sample sequenced in a study of T cells in Graves' hyperthyroidism and ophthalmopathy. TCR beta CDR3 regions were amplified from RNA. The TCR CDR3 first-round RT-PCR relied on the HTBI primer set. Using its own MiXCR run on the multiplex PCR reads, TCRdb lists one record per CDR3 protein. The profile shows 600,000 to 650,000 distinct CDR3 sequences, less than 25% of them singletons. The material sequenced was blood. Every receptor here comes from a man aged 30 to 39 with Graves' ophthalmopathy.

V usage is TRBV30 and J usage is TRBJ2-5, with TRBD1 matching over 10 bases. The CDR3 is 15 amino acids. Germline CDR1 reads GTSNPN; CDR2 reads SVGIG (reference sequence). V lost 0 bases, J lost 5 bases, and 6 bases stayed unmatched. CDR3 in amino acids: CAWSVRQGADETQYF. The DNA of the CDR3 is TGTGCCTGGAGTGTACGACAGGGGGCTGACGAGACCCAGTACTTC.

This clonotype was picked up a small number of times. The J gene is TRBJ2-5, the V gene TRBV11-2, with 7 bases aligning to TRBD2. Germline V gene sequence: CDR1 SGHAT, CDR2 FQNNGV. This CDR3 has 15 residues. Losses at the gene ends were 4 bases for V and 5 bases for J; bases not matched to a gene: 10. CDR3 amino acids: CASSSGLEGWETQYF. The CDR3 DNA is TGTGCCAGCAGCTCCGGACTAGAGGGGTGGGAGACCCAGTACTTC.

The chain joins TRBV6-6 to TRBJ2-7; the D call may be TRBD1 or TRBD2 (5 bases each). The CDR3 consists of 15 residues. Trimming left V 0 bases short and J 1 base short, with 10 bases between. In germline, CDR1 is MNHNY, CDR2 SVGAGI (reference sequence). The CDR3 sequence: CASSYSGTVSYEQYF. DNA of the CDR3: TGTGCCAGCAGTTACTCGGGGACGGTGTCCTACGAGCAGTACTTC.

This clonotype was counted only a few times. J is TRBJ2-5 and V is TRBV20-1; D might be TRBD2 (5 bases). Trimming took off 6 bases at V and 2 bases at J, with 16 bases between the two ends. The germline V gene has CDR1 DFQATT and CDR2 SNEGSKA (reference sequence). The CDR3 is 14 residues long. Here the CDR3 reads CSARSKRGQETQYF. CDR3 DNA: TGCAGTGCGCGGAGCAAGCGAGGGCAAGAGACCCAGTACTTC.

A few counts support this clonotype. The chain recombines TRBV20-1 with TRBJ2-7; D possibly uses TRBD1 or TRBD2 (5 bases each). V was shortened by 3 bases and J by 2 bases, with 17 bases between the two germline ends. Germline-derived CDR1 and CDR2 are DFQATT and SNEGSKA (reference sequence). The CDR3 is 15 amino acids. The CDR3 spells CSARVQGKGPYEQYF. In DNA form, the CDR3 reads TGCAGTGCTAGGGTTCAGGGTAAGGGACCCTACGAGCAGTACTTC.

This clonotype was seen a few times. This chain joins TRBV7-3 and TRBJ1-5; D is undetermined. Germline lookup yields CDR1 SGHTA and CDR2 FQGTGA. Trimming took 5 bases from V and 4 from J, leaving 9 bases between them. The CDR3 contains 13 residues. The CDR3 here is CASSKDQNQPQHF. CDR3 in DNA: TGTGCCAGCAGCAAGGACCAAAATCAGCCCCAGCATTTT.

This clonotype appeared many times. This chain joins TRBV28 and TRBJ2-1; 7 bases agree with TRBD2. CDR1 is MDHEN, CDR2 SYDVKM, per germline. The CDR3 spans 15 residues. The trim removed 4 bases at V and 6 bases at J, leaving 9 bases unmatched. CDR3 region: CASSSPRLASNEQFF. Here the CDR3 DNA reads TGTGCCAGCAGTTCCCCTCGACTAGCCTCCAATGAGCAGTTCTTC.

In its sample, this clonotype was seen many times. The V call is TRBV2, the J call TRBJ1-4; D is possibly TRBD1 (6 bases). The V end was cut by 1 base, the J end by 7 bases, with 10 bases between. The CDR3 has 14 residues. Germline CDR1 is SNHLY and CDR2 is FYNNEI. The CDR3 coding sequence is TGTGCCAGCAGTGAAGGACAGGAGAGTGAAAAACTGTTTTTT. This encodes CASSEGQESEKLFF. Supplemented by reference TRBV2 and TRBJ1-4, the full variable domain reads EPEVTQTPSHQVTQMGQEVILRCVPISNHLYFYWYRQILGQKVEFLVSFYNNEISEKSEIFDDQFSVERPDGSNFTLKIRSTKLEDSAMYFCASSEGQESEKLFFGSGTQLSVL.

This rearrangement joins TRBV18 to TRBJ1-5; weak D call: TRBD1 (5 bases). Germline lookup yields CDR1 KGHSH and CDR2 LQKENI. The CDR3 is 16 amino acids. Trimming cost V 3 bases and J 4 bases, with 16 bases left between them. The CDR3 loop reads CASSPFTRAGNQPQHF. CDR3 DNA sequence: TGTGCCAGCTCACCCTTTACCAGGGCAGGGAATCAGCCCCAGCATTTT.

This clonotype was counted a few times. A much larger clone lies one base from this, so it may be a read error. V usage is TRBV28 and J usage is TRBJ2-1; D is ambiguous. Judging by the DNA end, TRBJ2-7 fits better; the J call may be wrong. This CDR3 is 16 amino acids long. From germline, CDR1 is MDHEN and CDR2 SYDVKM. The CDR3 sequence: CASRDSPYHSYNEQYF. In DNA form, the CDR3 reads TGTGCCAGCAGGGATTCCCCTTACCACTCCTACAATGAGCAGTACTTC.

This chain connects TRBV30 to TRBJ1-6; tentatively, D is TRBD1 (6 bases). The CDR3 totals 15 residues. The germline gives CDR1 GTSNPN, CDR2 SVGIG (reference sequence). Trimming removed 2 bases at V and 4 bases at J, with 12 bases between. The chain's CDR3 is CAWSLQGNYNSPLHF. The CDR3 nucleotides are TGTGCCTGGAGTCTCCAGGGGAATTATAATTCACCCCTCCACTTT.

This clonotype has only a few counts. This rearrangement joins TRBV28 to TRBJ1-4, with 10 nucleotides matching TRBD1. CDR1 and CDR2 (germline): MDHEN, SYDVKM. V lost 6 bases to trimming and J lost 6 bases; unmatched junction nucleotides: 7. The CDR3 covers 15 residues. The DNA for the CDR3 is TGTGCCAGCAGGCAAGGGACAGGGGCCCATGAAAAACTGTTTTTT. Translation gives CASRQGTGAHEKLFF.

The chain uses TRBV7-8 and TRBJ2-7, with a weak D call TRBD1 (5 bases). Between the trimmed V and J ends, which lost 8 bases and 5 bases, there was a span of 10 bases. Looked up from germline, CDR1 is SGHVS and CDR2 is FQNEAQ. The CDR3 sequence is 11 residues long. CDR3 nucleotide sequence: TGTGCCAGCGGGAACAGGAACGAGCAGTACTTC. It is translated as CASGNRNEQYF. Using reference TRBV7-8 and TRBJ2-7 for the parts outside the CDR3, the full variable domain is GAGVSQSPRYKVAKRGQDVALRCDPISGHVSLFWYQQALGQGPEFLTYFQNEAQLDKSGLPSDRFFAERPEGSVSTLKIQRTQQEDSAVYLCASGNRNEQYFGPGTRLTVT.

The chain uses TRBV4-3 and TRBJ1-1; D unclear. Germline V gene data show CDR1 as LGHNA and CDR2 as YSLEER. The CDR3 is 15 residues long. V was pared by 0 bases and J by 1 base, with 9 bases between. The CDR3 DNA is TGCGCCAGCAGCCAAGAGGGAGGGCCGAACACTGAAGCTTTCTTT. Residues: CASSQEGGPNTEAFF.

Many counts were recorded for this clonotype. The V call is TRBV2, the J call TRBJ2-7, with a possible D match to TRBD1 (5 bases). CDR3 length: 12 residues. Deletions cut 6 bases from V and 3 bases from J, with 9 bases between. The germline V gene encodes CDR1 SNHLY and CDR2 FYNNEI. This CDR3 is CASRPGHYEQYF. The CDR3 DNA is TGTGCCAGCAGGCCCGGACACTACGAGCAGTACTTC.

This clonotype was seen only once. A much larger clone is a single base away; this may be a read error. The genes are TRBV20-1 and TRBJ2-5; D is perhaps TRBD1 (5 bases). V was clipped by 3 bases and J by 5 bases, with 16 bases between them. The CDR3 contains 14 residues. CDR1 and CDR2 from the germline V gene are DFQATT and SNEGSKA (reference sequence). The DNA of the CDR3 is TGCAGTGCTAGCAACCCTGGGGCAGGGGAGACCCAGTACTTC. Its translation is CSASNPGAGETQYF.

This clonotype was observed a handful of times. This sequence joins TRBV7-3 and TRBJ2-2; D not certain. V was shortened by 4 bases and J by 4 bases, with 4 bases between the two germline ends. This CDR3 has 12 residues. Germline CDR1 and CDR2: SGHTA and FQGTGA. The CDR3 here is CASSSVTGELFF. DNA for the CDR3: TGTGCCAGCAGCTCCGTCACCGGGGAGCTGTTTTTT.